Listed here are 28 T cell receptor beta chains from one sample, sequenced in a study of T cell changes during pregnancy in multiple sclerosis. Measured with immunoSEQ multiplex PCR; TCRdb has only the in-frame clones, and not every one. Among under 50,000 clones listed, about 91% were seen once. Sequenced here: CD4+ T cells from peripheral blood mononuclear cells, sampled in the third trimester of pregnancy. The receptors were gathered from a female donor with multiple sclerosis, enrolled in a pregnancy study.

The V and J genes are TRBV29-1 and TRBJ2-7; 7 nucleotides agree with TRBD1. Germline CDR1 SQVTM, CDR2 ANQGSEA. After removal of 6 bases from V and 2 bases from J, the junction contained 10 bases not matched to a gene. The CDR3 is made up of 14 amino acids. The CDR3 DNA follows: TGCAGCGTCCTACTCCGGGACAGCCCCTACGAGCAGTACTTC. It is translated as CSVLLRDSPYEQYF.

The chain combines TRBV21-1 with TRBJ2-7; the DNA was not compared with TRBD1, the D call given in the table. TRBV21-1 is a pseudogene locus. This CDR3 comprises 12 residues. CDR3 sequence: CASSTGSYEQYF. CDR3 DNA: TGTGCCAGCAGCACAGGGTCCTACGAGCAGTACTTC.

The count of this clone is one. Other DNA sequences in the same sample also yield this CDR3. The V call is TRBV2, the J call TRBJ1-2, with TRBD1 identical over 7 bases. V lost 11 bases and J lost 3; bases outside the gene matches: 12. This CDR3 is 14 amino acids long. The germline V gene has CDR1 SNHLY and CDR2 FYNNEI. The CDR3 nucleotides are TGTGCCGGACAACACCCCACAGGGGACTATGGCTACACCTTC. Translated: CAGQHPTGDYGYTF. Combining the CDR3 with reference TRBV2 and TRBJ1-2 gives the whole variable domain EPEVTQTPSHQVTQMGQEVILRCVPISNHLYFYWYRQILGQKVEFLVSFYNNEISEKSEIFDDQFSVERPDGSNFTLKIRSTKLEDSAMYFCAGQHPTGDYGYTFGSGTRLTVV.

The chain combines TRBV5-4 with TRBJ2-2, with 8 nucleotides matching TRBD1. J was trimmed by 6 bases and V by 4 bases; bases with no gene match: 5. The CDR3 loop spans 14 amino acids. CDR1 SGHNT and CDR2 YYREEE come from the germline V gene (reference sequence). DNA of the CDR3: TGTGCCAGCAGCCAGGGGGCAGGGCCCGGGGAGCTGTTTTTT. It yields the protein CASSQGAGPGELFF. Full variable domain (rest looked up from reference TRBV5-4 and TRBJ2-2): ETGVTQSPTHLIKTRGQQVTLRCSSQSGHNTVSWYQQALGQGPQFIFQYYREEENGRGNFPPRFSGLQFPNYSSELNVNALELDDSALYLCASSQGAGPGELFFGEGSRLTVL.

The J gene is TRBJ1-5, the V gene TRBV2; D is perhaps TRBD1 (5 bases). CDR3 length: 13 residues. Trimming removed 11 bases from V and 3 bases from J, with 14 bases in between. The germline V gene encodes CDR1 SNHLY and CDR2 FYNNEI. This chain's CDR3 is CAGKRGYNQPQHF. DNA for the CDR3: TGTGCCGGTAAAAGGGGCTACAATCAGCCCCAGCATTTT.

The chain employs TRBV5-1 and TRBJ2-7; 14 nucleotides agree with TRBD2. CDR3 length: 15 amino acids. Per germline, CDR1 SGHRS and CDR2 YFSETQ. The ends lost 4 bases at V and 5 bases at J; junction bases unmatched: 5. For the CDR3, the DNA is TGCGCCAGCAGCGTGGGACTAGCGGGAGAGGACGAGCAGTACTTC. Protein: CASSVGLAGEDEQYF.

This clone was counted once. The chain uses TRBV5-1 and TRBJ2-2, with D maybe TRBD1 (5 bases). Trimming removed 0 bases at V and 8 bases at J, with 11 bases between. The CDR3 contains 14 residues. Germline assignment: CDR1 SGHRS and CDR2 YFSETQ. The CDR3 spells CASSLGQGIGELFF. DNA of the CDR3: TGCGCCAGCAGCTTGGGCCAGGGTATTGGGGAGCTGTTTTTT.

The CDR3 region is CASSWDSNQPQHF. The CDR3, as DNA: TGTGCCAGCAGCTGGGACAGTAATCAGCCCCAGCATTTT. This chain joins TRBV27 and TRBJ1-5; 7 positions match TRBD1. CDR3 length: 13 residues. V lost 6 bases and J lost 4; bases outside the gene matches: 3. CDR1 and CDR2 from the germline V gene are MNHEY and SMNVEV (reference sequence).

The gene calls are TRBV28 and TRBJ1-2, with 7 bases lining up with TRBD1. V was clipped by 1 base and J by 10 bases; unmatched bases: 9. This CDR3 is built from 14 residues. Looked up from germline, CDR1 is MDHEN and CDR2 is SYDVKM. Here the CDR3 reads CASSLLRGQGVYTF. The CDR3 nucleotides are TGTGCCAGCAGTTTATTGCGGGGTCAGGGGGTCTACACCTTC.

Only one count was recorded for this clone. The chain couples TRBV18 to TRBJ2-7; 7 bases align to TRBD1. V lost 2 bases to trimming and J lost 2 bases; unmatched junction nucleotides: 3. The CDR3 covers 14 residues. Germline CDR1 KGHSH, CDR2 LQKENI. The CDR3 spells CASSPGTAPYEQYF. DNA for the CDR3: TGTGCCAGCTCACCAGGGACAGCCCCCTACGAGCAGTACTTC.

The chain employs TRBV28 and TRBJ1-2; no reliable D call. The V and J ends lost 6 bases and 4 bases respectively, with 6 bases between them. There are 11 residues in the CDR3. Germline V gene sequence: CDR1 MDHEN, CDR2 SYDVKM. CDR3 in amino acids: CASSNIYGYTF. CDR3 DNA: TGTGCCAGCAGCAACATCTATGGCTACACCTTC.

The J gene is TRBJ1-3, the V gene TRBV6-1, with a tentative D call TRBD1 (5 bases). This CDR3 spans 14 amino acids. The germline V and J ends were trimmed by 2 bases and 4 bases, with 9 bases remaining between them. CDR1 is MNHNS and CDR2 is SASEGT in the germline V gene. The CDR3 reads CASSERGSGNTIYF. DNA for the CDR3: TGTGCCAGCAGTGAAAGGGGATCGGGAAACACCATATATTTT.

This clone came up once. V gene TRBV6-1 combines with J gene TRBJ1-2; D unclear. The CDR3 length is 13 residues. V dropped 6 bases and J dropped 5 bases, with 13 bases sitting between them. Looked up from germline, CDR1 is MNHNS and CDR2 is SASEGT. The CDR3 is CASSIGLEYGYTF. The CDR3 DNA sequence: TGTGCCAGCAGCATCGGACTTGAGTATGGCTACACCTTC.

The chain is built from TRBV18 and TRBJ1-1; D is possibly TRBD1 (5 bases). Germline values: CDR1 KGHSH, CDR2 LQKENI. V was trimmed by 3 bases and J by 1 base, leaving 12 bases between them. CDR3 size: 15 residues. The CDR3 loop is CASSPRTTENTEAFF. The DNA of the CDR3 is TGTGCCAGCTCACCGCGGACGACAGAGAACACTGAAGCTTTCTTT.

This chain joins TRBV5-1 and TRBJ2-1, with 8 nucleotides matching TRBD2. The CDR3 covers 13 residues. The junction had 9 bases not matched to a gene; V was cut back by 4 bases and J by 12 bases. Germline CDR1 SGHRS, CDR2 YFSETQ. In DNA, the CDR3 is TGCGCCAGCAGCCTCTTAACTAGCGGAGGGCAGTTCTTC. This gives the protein CASSLLTSGGQFF.

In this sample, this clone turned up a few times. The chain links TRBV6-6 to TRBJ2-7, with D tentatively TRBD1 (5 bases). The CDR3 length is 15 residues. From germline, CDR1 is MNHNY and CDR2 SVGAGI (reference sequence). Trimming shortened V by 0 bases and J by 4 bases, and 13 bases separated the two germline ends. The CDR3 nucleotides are TGTGCCAGCAGTTACTCATCAGGGTCAGGATACGAGCAGTACTTC. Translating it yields CASSYSSGSGYEQYF.

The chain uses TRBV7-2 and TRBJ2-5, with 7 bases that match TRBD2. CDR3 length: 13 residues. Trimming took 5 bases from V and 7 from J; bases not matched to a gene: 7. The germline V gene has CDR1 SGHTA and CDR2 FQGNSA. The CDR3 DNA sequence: TGTGCCAGCAGCGCTGGCGGGAGAGGGACCCAGTACTTC. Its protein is CASSAGGRGTQYF.

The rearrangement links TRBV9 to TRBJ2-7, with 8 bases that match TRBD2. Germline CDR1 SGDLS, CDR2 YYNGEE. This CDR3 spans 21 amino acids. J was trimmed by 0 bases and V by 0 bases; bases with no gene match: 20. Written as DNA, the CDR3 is TGTGCCAGCAGCGTAGGTTTGCTAAGCGGGAGTACCGTGATTACCTCCTACGAGCAGTACTTC. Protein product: CASSVGLLSGSTVITSYEQYF.

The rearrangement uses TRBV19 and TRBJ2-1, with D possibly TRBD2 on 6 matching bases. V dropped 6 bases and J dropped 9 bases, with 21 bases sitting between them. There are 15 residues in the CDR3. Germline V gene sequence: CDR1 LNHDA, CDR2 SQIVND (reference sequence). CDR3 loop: CASRGWGEGIGEQFF. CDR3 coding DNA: TGTGCCAGTAGGGGGTGGGGGGAAGGGATCGGTGAGCAGTTCTTC.

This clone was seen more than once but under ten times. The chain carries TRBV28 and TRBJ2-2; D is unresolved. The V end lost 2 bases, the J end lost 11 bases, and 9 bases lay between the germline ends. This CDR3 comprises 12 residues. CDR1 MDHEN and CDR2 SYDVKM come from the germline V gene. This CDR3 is CASSLERGELFF. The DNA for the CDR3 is TGTGCCAGCAGTTTAGAACGCGGAGAGCTGTTTTTT. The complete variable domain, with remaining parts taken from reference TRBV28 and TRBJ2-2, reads DVKVTQSSRYLVKRTGEKVFLECVQDMDHENMFWYRQDPGLGLRLIYFSYDVKMKEKGDIPEGYSVSREKKERFSLILESASTNQTSMYLCASSLERGELFFGEGSRLTVL.

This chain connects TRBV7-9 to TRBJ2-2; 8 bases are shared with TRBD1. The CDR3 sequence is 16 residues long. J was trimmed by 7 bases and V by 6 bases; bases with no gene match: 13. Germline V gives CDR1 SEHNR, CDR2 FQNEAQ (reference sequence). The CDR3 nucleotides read TGTGCCAGCAGGCCCGACAGGGGTAACCCTGACGGGGAGCTGTTTTTT. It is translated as CASRPDRGNPDGELFF. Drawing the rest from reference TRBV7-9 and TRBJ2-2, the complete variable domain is DTGVSQNPRHKITKRGQNVTFRCDPISEHNRLYWYRQTLGQGPEFLTYFQNEAQLEKSRLLSDRFSAERPKGSFSTLEIQRTEQGDSAMYLCASRPDRGNPDGELFFGEGSRLTVL.

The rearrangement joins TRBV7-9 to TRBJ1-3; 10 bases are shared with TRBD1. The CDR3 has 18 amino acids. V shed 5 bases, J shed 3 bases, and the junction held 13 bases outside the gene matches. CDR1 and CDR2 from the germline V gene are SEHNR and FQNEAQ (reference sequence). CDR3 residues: CASSLDRGRSKRGNTIYF. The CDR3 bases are TGTGCCAGCAGCCTTGACAGGGGGCGGTCTAAGCGTGGAAACACCATATATTTT.

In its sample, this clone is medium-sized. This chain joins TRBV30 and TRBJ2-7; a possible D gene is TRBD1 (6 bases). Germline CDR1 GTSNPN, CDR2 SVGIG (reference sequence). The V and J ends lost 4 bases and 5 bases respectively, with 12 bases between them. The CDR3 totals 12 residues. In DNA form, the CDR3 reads TGTGCCTGGACATCCAGGGGACACGAGCAGTACTTC. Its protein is CAWTSRGHEQYF.

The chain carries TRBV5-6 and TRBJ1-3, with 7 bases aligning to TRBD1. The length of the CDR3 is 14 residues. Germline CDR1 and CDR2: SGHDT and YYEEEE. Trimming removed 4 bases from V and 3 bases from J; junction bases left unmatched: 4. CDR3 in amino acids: CASSVAGGGNTIYF. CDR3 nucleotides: TGTGCCAGCAGCGTAGCAGGGGGTGGAAACACCATATATTTT.

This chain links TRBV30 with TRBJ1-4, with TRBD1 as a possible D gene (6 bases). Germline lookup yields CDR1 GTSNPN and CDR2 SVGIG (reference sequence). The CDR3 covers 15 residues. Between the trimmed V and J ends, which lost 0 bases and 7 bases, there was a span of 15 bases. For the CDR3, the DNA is TGTGCCTGGAGTGTGAGGGGGGGAATTAGTGAAAAACTGTTTTTT. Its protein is CAWSVRGGISEKLFF.

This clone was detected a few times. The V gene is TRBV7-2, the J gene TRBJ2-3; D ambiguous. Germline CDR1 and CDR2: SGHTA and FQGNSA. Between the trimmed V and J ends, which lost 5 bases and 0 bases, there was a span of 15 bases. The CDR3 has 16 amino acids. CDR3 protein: CASSPARLASTDTQYF. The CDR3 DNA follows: TGTGCCAGCAGCCCCGCCCGGTTAGCAAGCACAGATACGCAGTATTTT.

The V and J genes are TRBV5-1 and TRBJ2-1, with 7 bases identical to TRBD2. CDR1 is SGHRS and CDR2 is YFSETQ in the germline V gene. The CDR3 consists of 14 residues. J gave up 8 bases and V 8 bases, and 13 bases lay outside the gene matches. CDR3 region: CASTPRAGWDEQFF. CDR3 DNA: TGCGCCAGTACCCCTCGAGCGGGGTGGGATGAGCAGTTCTTC.

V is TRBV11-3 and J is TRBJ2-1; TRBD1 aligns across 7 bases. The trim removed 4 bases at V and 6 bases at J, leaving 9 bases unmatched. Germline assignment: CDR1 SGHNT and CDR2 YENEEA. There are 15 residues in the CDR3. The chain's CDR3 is CASSSTGNLPNEQFF. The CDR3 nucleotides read TGTGCCAGCAGCTCGACAGGGAATTTGCCCAATGAGCAGTTCTTC. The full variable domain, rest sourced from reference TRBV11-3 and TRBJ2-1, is EAGVVQSPRYKIIEKKQPVAFWCNPISGHNTLYWYLQNLGQGPELLIRYENEEAVDDSQLPKDRFSAERLKGVDSTLKIQPAELGDSAVYLCASSSTGNLPNEQFFGPGTRLTVL.